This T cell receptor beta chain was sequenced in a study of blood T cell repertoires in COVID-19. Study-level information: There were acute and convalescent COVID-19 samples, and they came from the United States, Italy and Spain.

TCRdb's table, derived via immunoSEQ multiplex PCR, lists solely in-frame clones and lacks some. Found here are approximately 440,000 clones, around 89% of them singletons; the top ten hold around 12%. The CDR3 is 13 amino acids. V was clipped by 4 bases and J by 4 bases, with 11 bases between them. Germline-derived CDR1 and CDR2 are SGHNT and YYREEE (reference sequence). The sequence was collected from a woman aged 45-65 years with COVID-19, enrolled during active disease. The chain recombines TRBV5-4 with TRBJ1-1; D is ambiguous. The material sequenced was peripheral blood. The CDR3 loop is CASSPRGPTEAFF. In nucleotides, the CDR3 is TGTGCCAGCAGCCCCCGGGGTCCCACTGAAGCTTTCTTT.